The rows below give T cell receptor beta chains drawn from one sample of a study of T cell responses to AZD1222 COVID-19 vaccine. Assay: immunoSEQ multiplex PCR; the TCRdb copy retains only in-frame clones and omits some. The data show about 150,000 clones, almost 85% seen once. The sequencing here drew on peripheral blood, taken 28 days after the second dose of the MenACWY control vaccine. The source of these receptors is an adult who received the MenACWY meningococcal vaccine as a control. Each CDR3 is given with its conserved first and last residue.

V	J	CDR3
TRBV28	TRBJ1-6	CATLRGEGSPLHF
TRBV5-6	TRBJ1-3	CASRENWSSGNTIYF
TRBV11-3	TRBJ2-1	CASSLGQGEGNEQFF
TRBV3-1/TRBV3-2	TRBJ1-2	CASSQGQVWGDF
TRBV29-1	TRBJ2-2	CSGSLGTGELFF
TRBV6-5	TRBJ1-2	CASSSRQGRNYGYTF
TRBV6-4	TRBJ1-2	CASSAGTGGHYGYTF
TRBV5-1	TRBJ2-5	CASSVPGSSETQYF
TRBV14	TRBJ1-1	CASSRSTGEHTEAFF
TRBV20-1	TRBJ2-3	CSASALAGGPHTQYF
TRBV2	TRBJ1-2	CASMRDRGSGGYTF
TRBV5-1	TRBJ1-1	CASSPWGGDTEAFF
TRBV5-5	TRBJ2-5	CASSPGGTMGETQYF
TRBV19	TRBJ1-2	CASSQGGYGYTF
TRBV7-2	TRBJ1-3	CASGTAGGNTIYF
TRBV2	TRBJ1-3	CASIPRASGNTIYF
TRBV4-1	TRBJ2-1	CASSLNRDSYNEQFF
TRBV24-1	TRBJ2-3	CATSTGGEDTQYF
TRBV5-6	TRBJ1-2	CASSLRAGENYGYTF
TRBV6-2/TRBV6-3	TRBJ2-1	CASSQLHSYNEQFF
TRBV5-1	TRBJ2-3	CASTLWQRGTDTQYF
TRBV13	TRBJ1-6	CASSLGGGFSPLHF
TRBV5-1	TRBJ2-5	CASSPRQGARKETQYF
TRBV7-6	TRBJ2-1	CASSRGNSYNEQFF
TRBV11-2	TRBJ2-7	CASSLDAGKFDEQYF
TRBV11-2	TRBJ1-1	CASSVQGDTEAFF